This T cell receptor beta chain was obtained from a study of blood T cell repertoires in COVID-19. Study-wide context: Sources were T cells, B-cell-depleted T cells, or PBMCs; the material itself was cDNA or gDNA.

Trimming at V came to 1 base and at J to 4 bases, leaving 8 bases not matched to a gene. Germline loops: CDR1 SGHTA, CDR2 FQGNSA. This CDR3 spans 18 amino acids. How the authors handled the data: Quantification of nucleated cells was approximated via reference gene primer amplification. Profiled with immunoSEQ multiplex PCR; TCRdb holds only in-frame clones, not every one. The DNA was the basis for D and trimming; V, J and clone size are from that table. The sample gives approximately 200,000 clones, roughly nine tenths of which show up once; roughly 2.9% is in the top ten. V is TRBV7-2 and J is TRBJ2-2; 11 positions agree with TRBD2. The sequenced sample was peripheral blood. This clonotype originated in a young woman with active or convalescent COVID-19. CDR3 in DNA: TGTGCCAGCAGCTTAGTTGGGGCTAGCGGGGGGCGCACCGGGGAGCTGTTTTTT. Protein sequence: CASSLVGASGGRTGELFF.